This T cell receptor (beta chain) appears in the sequencing data of a study of T-cell memory formation after mild COVID-19. MiXCR, applied by TCRdb to the 5' RACE reads, yields one record per CDR3 protein. This table holds some 150,000 distinct CDR3 sequences, about 19% found once. Points from the study as a whole: Balance between CD4 and CD8 was seen in clones contracting day 15 to 85, and a CD4+ lean was seen in later expanders.

Remarks on this clonotype: Antigen unknown.

V lost 6 bases to trimming and J lost 3 bases; unmatched junction nucleotides: 6. The CDR3 covers 15 residues. The chain uses TRBV12-3 or TRBV12-4 and TRBJ2-3; 10 bases match TRBD2. The sequencing sample was made of PBMCs or a T cell subset sorted from them (not recorded which). The TCR was taken from an adult woman who had mild COVID-19 (a few samples of this study predate the infection). Cell type and time point are not known. CDR3 nucleotide sequence: TGTGCCAGCAGCAAGCGGGGGGGCCGTACAGATACGCAGTATTTT. This translates into CASSKRGGRTDTQYF.